The 23 T cell receptor beta chains below were found in one sample sequenced in a study of CD8 T cells in Susac syndrome. An input of roughly 0.5 to 1 ug of RNA was subjected to reverse transcription using random hexamers. TCRdb passed the immunoSEQ multiplex PCR reads through MiXCR, listing each CDR3 protein once. In the table there are 95,000 to 150,000 distinct CDR3 sequences, nearly 96% of which are singletons. The sequencing sample was made of CD4+ T cells from PBMCs. Receptors were obtained from a human donor with Susac syndrome.

CDR3 sequence reads: CASSLTTNSYEQYF. The CDR3 nucleotides read TGTGCCAGCAGTTTAACGACGAACTCCTACGAGCAGTACTTC. This chain joins TRBV27 and TRBJ2-7; D ambiguous. The CDR3 consists of 14 residues. The germline V gene encodes CDR1 MNHEY and CDR2 SMNVEV (reference sequence). Trimming shortened V by 2 bases and J by 0 bases, and 8 bases separated the two germline ends.

The chain uses TRBV3-1 and TRBJ1-3; D is ambiguous. From germline, CDR1 is LGHDT and CDR2 YNNKEL (reference sequence). This CDR3 is built from 12 residues. V shed 3 bases and J shed 4 bases, with 4 bases lying between them. This CDR3 reads CASSQRGNTIYF. Here the CDR3 DNA reads TGTGCCAGCAGCCAGAGGGGAAACACCATATATTTT. Based on the CDR3 plus reference TRBV3-1 and TRBJ1-3, the full variable domain is DTAVSQTPKYLVTQMGNDKSIKCEQNLGHDTMYWYKQDSKKFLKIMFSYNNKELIINETVPNRFSPKSPDKAHLNLHINSLELGDSAVYFCASSQRGNTIYFGEGSWLTVV.

This clonotype came up once. This sequence joins TRBV7-2 and TRBJ2-3; 10 positions agree with TRBD1. Germline CDR1 is SGHTA and CDR2 is FQGNSA. V was clipped by 5 bases and J by 4 bases; unmatched bases: 3. The CDR3 has 14 residues. CDR3 amino acids: CASSLDRGSDTQYF. In DNA, the CDR3 is TGTGCCAGCAGCCTGGACAGGGGGTCAGATACGCAGTATTTT.

The chain links TRBV30 to TRBJ2-2; perhaps D is TRBD1 or TRBD2 (5 bases each). Germline values: CDR1 GTSNPN, CDR2 SVGIG (reference sequence). V lost 4 bases and J lost 2, with 11 bases in between. This CDR3 is 14 amino acids long. The CDR3 loop is CAWTGTRNTGELFF. CDR3 nucleotides: TGTGCCTGGACTGGGACCCGAAACACCGGGGAGCTGTTTTTT.

The CDR3 sequence is CSAPKTGRQETQYF. The CDR3 bases are TGCAGTGCTCCAAAGACAGGGAGACAAGAGACCCAGTACTTC. The chain couples TRBV20-1 to TRBJ2-5; TRBD1 agrees at 7 bases. The germline V gene has CDR1 DFQATT and CDR2 SNEGSKA (reference sequence). The CDR3 extends over 14 amino acids. V lost 5 bases to trimming and J lost 2 bases; unmatched junction nucleotides: 8.

The chain couples TRBV6-6 to TRBJ2-3, with D unclear. This CDR3 region has 11 residues. Trimming removed 4 bases from V and 6 bases from J, with 5 bases in between. Germline V lookup: CDR1 MNHNY, CDR2 SVGAGI (reference sequence). CDR3 nucleotide sequence: TGTGCCAGCAGTTCGTACGATACGCAGTATTTT. It codes for CASSSYDTQYF.

The chain couples TRBV5-1 to TRBJ2-5; 16 nucleotides agree with TRBD2. CDR1 SGHRS and CDR2 YFSETQ come from the germline V gene. The CDR3 length is 17 residues. The junction had 8 bases not matched to a gene; V was cut back by 4 bases and J by 5 bases. The CDR3 loop reads CASSRGLAGGPSETQYF. CDR3 DNA sequence: TGCGCCAGCAGCAGGGGACTAGCGGGAGGGCCCAGTGAGACCCAGTACTTC.

This rearrangement joins TRBV24-1 to TRBJ1-2; D not certain. Trimming pared 1 base from V and 4 bases from J, leaving 3 bases between. The germline gives CDR1 KGHDR, CDR2 SFDVKD. The length of the CDR3 is 12 residues. The CDR3 DNA reads as TGTGCCACCAGTGATTTACGCTATGGCTACACCTTC. Amino acid sequence: CATSDLRYGYTF.

The chain employs TRBV12-3 or TRBV12-4 and TRBJ1-2; 9 bases are a match to TRBD1. The CDR3 has 13 amino acids. The ends lost 6 bases at V and 4 bases at J; junction bases unmatched: 3. This chain's CDR3 is CASSATGGYGYTF. CDR3 nucleotide sequence: TGTGCCAGCAGCGCGACAGGGGGCTATGGCTACACCTTC.

The chain is built from TRBV11-2 and TRBJ2-3; 8 bases map to TRBD2. Losses at the gene ends were 4 bases for V and 7 bases for J; bases not matched to a gene: 10. Germline V gene lookup returns CDR1 SGHAT and CDR2 FQNNGV. The CDR3 is 15 amino acids. CDR3 nucleotides: TGTGCCAGCAGCTCTCAGCGGGAGAGCTTATATACGCAGTATTTT. It is translated as CASSSQRESLYTQYF.

The gene calls are TRBV15 and TRBJ2-3, with D perhaps TRBD2 (5 bases). The CDR3 length is 15 residues. The V and J ends lost 5 bases and 0 bases respectively, with 12 bases between them. Germline values: CDR1 LNHNV, CDR2 YYDKDF (reference sequence). The CDR3, as DNA: TGTGCCACCAGCCGTAGACTATCAAGCACAGATACGCAGTATTTT. Translated: CATSRRLSSTDTQYF.

The chain combines TRBV4-3 with TRBJ2-2, with a tentative D call TRBD2 (6 bases). The CDR3 consists of 17 residues. Per germline, CDR1 LGHNA and CDR2 YSLEER. The germline V and J ends were trimmed by 0 bases and 2 bases, with 13 bases remaining between them. The CDR3 is CASSQEPGLDNTGELFF. The CDR3 DNA reads as TGCGCCAGCAGCCAAGAACCGGGACTGGATAACACCGGGGAGCTGTTTTTT.

This chain connects TRBV7-2 to TRBJ2-7; TRBD1 matches at 7 bases. CDR1 and CDR2 from the germline V gene are SGHTA and FQGNSA. The CDR3 consists of 15 residues. Trimming removed 5 bases from V and 5 bases from J; junction bases left unmatched: 12. This chain's CDR3 is CASSVRGQALNEQYF. The CDR3 bases are TGTGCCAGCAGCGTCCGCGGACAGGCATTGAACGAGCAGTACTTC.

The rearrangement uses TRBV7-3 and TRBJ2-2, with D unclear. Germline V CDR1 and CDR2: SGHTA, FQGTGA. V was cut by 6 bases and J by 8 bases, with 13 bases left in between. The CDR3 contains 13 residues. The CDR3 loop is CASSRSISGELFF. DNA for the CDR3: TGTGCCAGCAGTAGGTCTATTTCTGGGGAGCTGTTTTTT.

The rearrangement uses TRBV20-1 and TRBJ2-3; 10 nucleotides line up with TRBD1. The junction had 1 base not matched to a gene; V was cut back by 5 bases and J by 2 bases. The CDR3 extends over 13 amino acids. The germline V gene has CDR1 DFQATT and CDR2 SNEGSKA (reference sequence). CDR3 DNA sequence: TGCAGTGCTCGACAGGGGGCCACAGATACGCAGTATTTT. This sequence encodes CSARQGATDTQYF.

J is TRBJ1-5 and V is TRBV7-6; D gene ambiguous. The V and J ends lost 4 bases and 3 bases respectively, with 4 bases between them. Germline CDR1 and CDR2: SGHVS and FNYEAQ. The CDR3 is 12 amino acids. This chain's CDR3 is CASSSFNQPQHF. Written as DNA, the CDR3 is TGTGCCAGCAGCTCCTTCAATCAGCCCCAGCATTTT.

The genes are TRBV20-1 and TRBJ2-1; TRBD2 aligns across 8 bases. The ends lost 5 bases at V and 2 bases at J; junction bases unmatched: 5. In germline, CDR1 is DFQATT, CDR2 SNEGSKA (reference sequence). The CDR3 has 14 amino acids. DNA for the CDR3: TGCAGTGCTCGAGGACTAGCCGCCTACAATGAGCAGTTCTTC. It specifies CSARGLAAYNEQFF.

The rearrangement joins TRBV4-1 to TRBJ2-1; 7 bases are a match to TRBD2. CDR1 and CDR2 (germline): MGHRA, YSYEKL. The CDR3 runs 15 residues. The junction had 4 bases not matched to a gene; V was cut back by 2 bases and J by 3 bases. The CDR3 region is CASSQLGLSYNEQFF. The CDR3 DNA reads TGCGCCAGCAGCCAACTGGGACTAAGCTACAATGAGCAGTTCTTC.

This clonotype has only a few counts. The chain has TRBV7-2 and TRBJ2-5, with unresolved D. CDR1 SGHTA and CDR2 FQGNSA come from the germline V gene. V shed 3 bases and J shed 4 bases, with 3 bases lying between them. The CDR3 sequence is 11 residues long. This CDR3 is CASSLAETQYF. DNA for the CDR3: TGTGCCAGCAGCTTGGCAGAGACCCAGTACTTC.

In this sample, this clonotype turned up once. V is TRBV7-6 and J is TRBJ2-6, with D possibly TRBD1 on 5 matching bases. V gave up 1 base and J gave up 0 bases, with 7 bases separating them. Germline V gene sequence: CDR1 SGHVS, CDR2 FNYEAQ. CDR3 length equals 16 residues. The CDR3 reads CASSLVRGSGANVLTF. DNA of the CDR3: TGTGCCAGCAGCTTAGTAAGGGGCTCTGGGGCCAACGTCCTGACTTTC.

The chain joins TRBV27 to TRBJ2-5, with D unclear. The V end lost 4 bases, the J end lost 8 bases, and 14 bases lay between the germline ends. The CDR3 loop spans 13 amino acids. Germline CDR1 is MNHEY and CDR2 is SMNVEV (reference sequence). The CDR3 loop reads CASSSPTAATQYF. The CDR3 DNA reads as TGTGCCAGCAGTTCCCCGACGGCGGCCACCCAGTACTTC.

This clonotype was counted once. V and J are TRBV6-1 and TRBJ2-7, with D possibly TRBD1 on 6 matching bases. Germline V gene lookup returns CDR1 MNHNS and CDR2 SASEGT. The CDR3 has 12 amino acids. Between the trimmed V and J ends, which lost 9 bases and 6 bases, there was a span of 15 bases. The CDR3 sequence is CASNRDKAEQYF. The DNA of the CDR3 is TGTGCCAGTAACCGGGACAAGGCCGAGCAGTACTTC.

The V and J genes are TRBV6-2 or TRBV6-3 and TRBJ2-1; possible D gene TRBD2, 6 bases. Germline-derived CDR1 and CDR2 are MNHEY and SVGEGT. The ends were cut back, 5 bases at V and 2 bases at J, with 16 bases in the middle. The CDR3 contains 16 residues. The CDR3 reads CASSPDWTKTYNEQFF. The CDR3 DNA reads TGTGCCAGCAGTCCGGACTGGACTAAAACCTACAATGAGCAGTTCTTC.